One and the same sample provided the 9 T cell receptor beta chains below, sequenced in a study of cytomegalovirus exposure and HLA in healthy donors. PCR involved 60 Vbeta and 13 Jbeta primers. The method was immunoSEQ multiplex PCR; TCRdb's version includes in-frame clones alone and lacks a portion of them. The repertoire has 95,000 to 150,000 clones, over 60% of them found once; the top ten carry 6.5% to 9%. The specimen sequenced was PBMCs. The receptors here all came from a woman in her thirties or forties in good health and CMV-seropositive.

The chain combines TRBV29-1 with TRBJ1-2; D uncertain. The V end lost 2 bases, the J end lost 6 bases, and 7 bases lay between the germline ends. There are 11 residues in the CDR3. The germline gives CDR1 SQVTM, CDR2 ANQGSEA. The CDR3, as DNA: TGCAGCGTTGAATGGCAAAATGGCTACACCTTC. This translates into CSVEWQNGYTF. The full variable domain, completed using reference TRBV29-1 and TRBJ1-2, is SAVISQKPSRDICQRGTSLTIQCQVDSQVTMMFWYRQQPGQSLTLIATANQGSEATYESGFVIDKFPISRPNLTFSTLTVSNMSPEDSSIYLCSVEWQNGYTFGSGTRLTVV.

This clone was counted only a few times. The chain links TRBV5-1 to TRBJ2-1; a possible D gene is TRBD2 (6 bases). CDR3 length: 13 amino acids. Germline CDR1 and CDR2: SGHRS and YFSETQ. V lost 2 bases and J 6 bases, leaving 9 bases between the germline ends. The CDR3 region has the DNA TGCGCCAGCAGCTTAGGCGGGGTCAATGAGCAGTTCTTC. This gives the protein CASSLGGVNEQFF.

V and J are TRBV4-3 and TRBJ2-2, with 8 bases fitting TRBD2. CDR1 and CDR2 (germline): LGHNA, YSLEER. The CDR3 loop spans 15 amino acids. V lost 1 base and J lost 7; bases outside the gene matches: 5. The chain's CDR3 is CASSQGTSMGGELFF. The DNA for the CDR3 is TGCGCCAGCAGCCAAGGGACTAGCATGGGCGGGGAGCTGTTTTTT.

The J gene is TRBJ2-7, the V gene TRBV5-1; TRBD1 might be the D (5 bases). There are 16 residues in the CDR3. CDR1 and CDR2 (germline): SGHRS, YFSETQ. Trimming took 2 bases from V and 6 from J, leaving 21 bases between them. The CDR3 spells CASSFPPGQGAAEQYF. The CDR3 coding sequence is TGCGCCAGCAGCTTCCCCCCCGGACAAGGCGCGGCCGAGCAGTACTTC.

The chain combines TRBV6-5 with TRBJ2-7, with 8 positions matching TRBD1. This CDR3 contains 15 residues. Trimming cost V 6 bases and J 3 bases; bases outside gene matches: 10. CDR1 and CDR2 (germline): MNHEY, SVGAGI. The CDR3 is CASSTTGTGDYEQYF. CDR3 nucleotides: TGTGCCAGCAGCACAACCGGGACAGGAGACTACGAGCAGTACTTC.

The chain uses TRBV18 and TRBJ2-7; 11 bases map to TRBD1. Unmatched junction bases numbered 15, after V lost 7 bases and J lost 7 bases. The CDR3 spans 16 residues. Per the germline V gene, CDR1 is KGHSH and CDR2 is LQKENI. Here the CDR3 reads CASLPGDGQGAWEQYF. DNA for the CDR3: TGTGCCAGCTTACCGGGAGATGGACAGGGGGCTTGGGAGCAGTACTTC.

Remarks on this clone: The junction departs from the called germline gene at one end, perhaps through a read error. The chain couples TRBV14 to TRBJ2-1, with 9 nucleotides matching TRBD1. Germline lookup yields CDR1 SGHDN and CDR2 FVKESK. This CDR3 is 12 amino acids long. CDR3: CASSQKRDRVIF. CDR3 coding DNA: TGTGCCAGCAGCCAAAAACGGGACAGGGTTATCTTC. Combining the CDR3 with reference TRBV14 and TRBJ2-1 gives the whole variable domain EAGVTQFPSHSVIEKGQTVTLRCDPISGHDNLYWYRRVMGKEIKFLLHFVKESKQDESGMPNNRFLAERTGGTYSTLKVQPAELEDSGVYFCASSQKRDRVIFGPGTRLTVL.

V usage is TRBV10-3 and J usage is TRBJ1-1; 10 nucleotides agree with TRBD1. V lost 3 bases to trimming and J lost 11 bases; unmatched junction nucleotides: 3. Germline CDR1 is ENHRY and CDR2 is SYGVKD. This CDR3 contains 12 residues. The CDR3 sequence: CAISEGTGDAFF. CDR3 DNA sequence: TGTGCCATCAGTGAAGGGACAGGGGATGCTTTCTTT.

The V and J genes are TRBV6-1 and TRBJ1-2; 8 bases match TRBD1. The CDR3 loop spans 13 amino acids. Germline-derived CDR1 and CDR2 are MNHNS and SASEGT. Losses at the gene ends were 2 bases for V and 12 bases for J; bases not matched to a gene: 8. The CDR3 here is CASSELEGQANTF. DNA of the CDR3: TGTGCCAGCAGTGAACTAGAGGGACAGGCCAACACCTTC.